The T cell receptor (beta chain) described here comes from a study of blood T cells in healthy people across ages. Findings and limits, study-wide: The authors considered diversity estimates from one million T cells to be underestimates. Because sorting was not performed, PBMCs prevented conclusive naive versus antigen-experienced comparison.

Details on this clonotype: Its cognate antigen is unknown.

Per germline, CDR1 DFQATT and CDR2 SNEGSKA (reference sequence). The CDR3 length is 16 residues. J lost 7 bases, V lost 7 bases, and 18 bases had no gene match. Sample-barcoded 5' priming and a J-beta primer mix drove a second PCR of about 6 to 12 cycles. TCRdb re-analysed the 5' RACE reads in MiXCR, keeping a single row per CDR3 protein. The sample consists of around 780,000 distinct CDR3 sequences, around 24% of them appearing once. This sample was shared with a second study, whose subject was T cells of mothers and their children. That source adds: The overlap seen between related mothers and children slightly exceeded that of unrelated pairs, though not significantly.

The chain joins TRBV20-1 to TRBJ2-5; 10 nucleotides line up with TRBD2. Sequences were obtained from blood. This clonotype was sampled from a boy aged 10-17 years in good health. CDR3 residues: CSVKSPFSGGAVTQYF. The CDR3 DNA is TGCAGTGTAAAGTCCCCTTTCAGCGGGGGGGCGGTGACCCAGTACTTC.